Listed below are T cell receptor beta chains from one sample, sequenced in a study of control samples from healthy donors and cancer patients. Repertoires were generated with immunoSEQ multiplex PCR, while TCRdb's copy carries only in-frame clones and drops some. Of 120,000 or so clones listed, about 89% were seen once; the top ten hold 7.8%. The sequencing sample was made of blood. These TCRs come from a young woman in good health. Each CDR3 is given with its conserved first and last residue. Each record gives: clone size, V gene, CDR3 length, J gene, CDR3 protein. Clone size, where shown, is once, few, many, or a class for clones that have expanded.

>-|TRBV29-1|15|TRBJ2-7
CSVGRARGFSYEQYF
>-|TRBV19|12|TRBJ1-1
CASSHRTTEAFF
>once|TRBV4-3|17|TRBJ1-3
CASSQGSGLRSGNTIYF
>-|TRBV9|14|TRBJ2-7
CASSVSAFSYEQYF
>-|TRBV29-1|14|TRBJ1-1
CSVDPSRGNTEAFF
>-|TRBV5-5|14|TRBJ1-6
CASGRQGNDSPLHF
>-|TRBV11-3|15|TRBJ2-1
CASSRGGDPYNEQFF
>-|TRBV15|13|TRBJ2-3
CATLPRGTDTQYF
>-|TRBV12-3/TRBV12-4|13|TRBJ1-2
CASSLGGEDGYTF
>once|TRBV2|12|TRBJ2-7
CASRGNSYEQYF
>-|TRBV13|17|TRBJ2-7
CASSLTLSGEISYEQYF
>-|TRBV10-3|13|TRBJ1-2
CAISAGNLYGYTF
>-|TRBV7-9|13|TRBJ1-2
CASSLAGGYGYTF
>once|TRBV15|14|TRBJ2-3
CATSRDALADTQYF
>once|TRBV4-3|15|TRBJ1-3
CASSQDQGPGNTIYF
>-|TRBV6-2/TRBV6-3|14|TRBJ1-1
CASSYSEVNTEAFF
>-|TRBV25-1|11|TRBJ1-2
CASSERGGYTF
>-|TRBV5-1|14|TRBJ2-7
CASSRDRGSYEQYF
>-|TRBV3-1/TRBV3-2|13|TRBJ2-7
CASSQRTPYEQYF
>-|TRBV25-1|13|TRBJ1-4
CARSGAAAEKLFF
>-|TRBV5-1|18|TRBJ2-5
CASSLPPGTGYRQETQYF
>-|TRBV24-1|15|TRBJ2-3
CATSDPGQGTNTQYF
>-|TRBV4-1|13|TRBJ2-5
CASSLTGGETQYF
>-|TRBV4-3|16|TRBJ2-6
CASSQDHSSGANVLTF
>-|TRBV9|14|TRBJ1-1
CASSPFMDATEAFF
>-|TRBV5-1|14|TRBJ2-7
CASSLTGIIDEQYF
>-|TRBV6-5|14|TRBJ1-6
CANQGSSYNSPLHF
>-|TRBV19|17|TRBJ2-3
CASSRGTLNTGTDTQYF
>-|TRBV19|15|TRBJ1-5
CASKRGWGSDQPQHF
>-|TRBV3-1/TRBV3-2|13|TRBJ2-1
CASSPRGYNEQFF
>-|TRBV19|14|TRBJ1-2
CASKHPGQGKGYTF
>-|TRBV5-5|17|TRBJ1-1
CASSLRPQQGLNTEAFF
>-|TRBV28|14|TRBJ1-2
CASTRGEANYGYTF
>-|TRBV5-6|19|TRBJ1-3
CASSFRTITDRLSGNTIYF
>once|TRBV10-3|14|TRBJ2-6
CAIRPSSGANVLTF
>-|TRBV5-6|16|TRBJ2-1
CASSPRGQGHYNEQFF
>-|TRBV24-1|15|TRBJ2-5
CATSDLQRDTETQYF
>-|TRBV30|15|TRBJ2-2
CAWRPDRAPPGELFF
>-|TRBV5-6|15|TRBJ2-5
CASSLVPGSQETQYF
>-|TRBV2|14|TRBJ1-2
CASRKDGANYGYTF
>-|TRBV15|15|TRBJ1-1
CATSRGGRGGHEAFF
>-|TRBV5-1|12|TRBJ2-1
CATRTDHNEQFF
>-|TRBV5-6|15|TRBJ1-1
CASSIYGTGNTEAFF
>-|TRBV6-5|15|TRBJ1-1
CASSTQDRPNTEAFF
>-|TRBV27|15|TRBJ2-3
CASSARDRGTDTQYF
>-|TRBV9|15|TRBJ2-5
CASSAFDRVGETQYF
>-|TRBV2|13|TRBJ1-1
CAIIGFAYTEAFF
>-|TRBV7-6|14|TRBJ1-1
CASSPAQFNTEAFF
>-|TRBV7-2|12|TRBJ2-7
CASSLRGYEQYF